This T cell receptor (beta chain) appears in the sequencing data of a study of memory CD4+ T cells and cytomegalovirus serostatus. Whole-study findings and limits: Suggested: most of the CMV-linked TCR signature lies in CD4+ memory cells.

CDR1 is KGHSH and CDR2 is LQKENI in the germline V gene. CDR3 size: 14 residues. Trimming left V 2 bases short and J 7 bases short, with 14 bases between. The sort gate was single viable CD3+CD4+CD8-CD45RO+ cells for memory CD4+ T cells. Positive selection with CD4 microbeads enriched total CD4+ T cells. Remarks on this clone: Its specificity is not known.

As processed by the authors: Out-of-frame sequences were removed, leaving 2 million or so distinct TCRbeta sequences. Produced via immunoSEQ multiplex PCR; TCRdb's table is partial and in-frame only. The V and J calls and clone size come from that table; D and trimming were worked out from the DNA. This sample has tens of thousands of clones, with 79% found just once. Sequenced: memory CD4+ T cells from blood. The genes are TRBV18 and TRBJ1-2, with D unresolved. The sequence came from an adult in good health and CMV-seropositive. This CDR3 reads CASSPGEVLGGYTF. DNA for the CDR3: TGTGCCAGCTCACCAGGAGAGGTCCTGGGTGGCTACACCTTC.